Below are 21 T cell receptor beta chains sequenced from a single sample in a study of shared clonotypes between healthy human individuals. This table comes from immunoSEQ multiplex PCR, and its TCRdb copy is limited to in-frame clones, with some not included. The sample has approximately 500,000 clones, less than 96% seen once. The sequenced material came from naive CD4+ T cells sorted from blood. Sample subset: CD45RA+ positively selected. Receptors were obtained from a woman aged 25 to 45 in good health.

This rearrangement joins TRBV30 to TRBJ1-1, with 12 bases aligning to TRBD1. This CDR3 is 15 amino acids long. The germline gives CDR1 GTSNPN, CDR2 SVGIG (reference sequence). The V gene end was trimmed by 2 bases and the J gene end by 6 bases; junction bases not matched to a gene: 7. CDR3 region: CAWSWPGTGGSEAFF. The CDR3 region has the DNA TGTGCCTGGAGTTGGCCCGGGACAGGGGGCTCTGAAGCTTTCTTT. Drawing the rest from reference TRBV30 and TRBJ1-1, the complete variable domain is SQTIHQWPATLVQPVGSPLSLECTVEGTSNPNLYWYRQAAGRGLQLLFYSVGIGQISSEVPQNLSASRPQDRQFILSSKKLLLSDSGFYLCAWSWPGTGGSEAFFGQGTRLTVV.

The V and J genes are TRBV5-1 and TRBJ1-3, with no clear D. The length of the CDR3 is 14 residues. The germline V gene encodes CDR1 SGHRS and CDR2 YFSETQ. The V and J ends lost 2 bases and 4 bases respectively, with 10 bases between them. CDR3 sequence (DNA): TGCGCCAGCAGCTTCTATGGATCCGGAAACACCATATATTTT. Encoded protein: CASSFYGSGNTIYF.

The table lists this clone with a count of one. V is TRBV5-1 and J is TRBJ2-7, with D possibly being TRBD1 (6 bases). The V end was cut by 3 bases, the J end by 0 bases, with 13 bases between. Germline CDR1 and CDR2: SGHRS and YFSETQ. The CDR3 runs to 15 residues. The CDR3 loop is CASSWGQANSYEQYF. CDR3 bases: TGCGCCAGCAGCTGGGGACAAGCGAACTCCTACGAGCAGTACTTC.

This chain uses TRBV27 with TRBJ2-3; D remains unclear. Trimming took 4 bases from V and 3 from J, leaving 8 bases between them. Looked up from germline, CDR1 is MNHEY and CDR2 is SMNVEV (reference sequence). This CDR3 is 13 amino acids long. As DNA, the CDR3 is TGTGCCAGCAGTTCCTCCCAGACAGATACGCAGTATTTT. Translating it yields CASSSSQTDTQYF.

V gene TRBV28 combines with J gene TRBJ1-5; D is perhaps TRBD1 (5 bases). The CDR3 extends over 14 amino acids. Trimming left V 6 bases short and J 9 bases short, with 18 bases between. The germline V gene has CDR1 MDHEN and CDR2 SYDVKM. This CDR3 is CASRQGVGGLPQHF. The CDR3 nucleotides are TGTGCCAGCAGACAAGGGGTGGGGGGGTTGCCCCAGCATTTT.

This clone has just one count. J is TRBJ1-1 and V is TRBV10-3, with D possibly matching TRBD1 (6 bases). The CDR3 has 12 amino acids. Germline CDR1 is ENHRY and CDR2 is SYGVKD. Between the trimmed V and J ends, which lost 10 bases and 1 base, there was a span of 10 bases. For the CDR3, the DNA is TGTGCCACAGCAGGGGCGAACACTGAAGCTTTCTTT. This encodes CATAGANTEAFF.

The chain links TRBV30 to TRBJ2-1; 9 bases align to TRBD1. In germline, CDR1 is GTSNPN, CDR2 SVGIG (reference sequence). The CDR3 length is 16 residues. V gave up 5 bases and J gave up 6 bases; unmatched junction bases: 14. CDR3 sequence reads: CAWPRDRAAVVNEQFF. The CDR3, as DNA: TGTGCCTGGCCCCGGGACAGGGCGGCCGTGGTCAATGAGCAGTTCTTC.

The rearrangement joins TRBV6-1 to TRBJ2-7, with D unresolved. The CDR3 is made up of 14 amino acids. Trimming pared 2 bases from V and 3 bases from J, leaving 11 bases between. Germline CDR1 is MNHNS and CDR2 is SASEGT. Here the CDR3 DNA reads TGTGCCAGCAGTGAAAACAGCCCGATCTACGAGCAGTACTTC. Translation: CASSENSPIYEQYF.

J is TRBJ1-2 and V is TRBV6-1, with D tentatively TRBD1 (5 bases). Per the germline V gene, CDR1 is MNHNS and CDR2 is SASEGT. V gave up 2 bases and J gave up 0 bases, with 13 bases separating them. The CDR3 is 16 amino acids. CDR3 bases: TGTGCCAGCAGTGAACGAGTAGGGGTTACTAACTATGGCTACACCTTC. It specifies CASSERVGVTNYGYTF.

The rearrangement uses TRBV9 and TRBJ2-5; D ambiguous. The CDR3 runs to 15 residues. V was clipped by 0 bases and J by 2 bases, with 11 bases between them. Germline V gives CDR1 SGDLS, CDR2 YYNGEE. The CDR3 DNA reads as TGTGCCAGCAGCGTAGCTGGCCCACAGCAAGAGACCCAGTACTTC. It yields the protein CASSVAGPQQETQYF.

Concerning this clone: At one boundary the junction diverges from the germline segment, which might be a read error. The gene calls are TRBV7-2 and TRBJ1-6; D call uncertain. Germline V gene data show CDR1 as SGHTA and CDR2 as FQGNSA. The CDR3 is 11 residues long. CDR3 coding DNA: TGTGCCAGCAGCTTAGGTAGTCCCCTGTACTTT. It translates to CASSLGSPLYF.

J is TRBJ2-7 and V is TRBV7-8; 7 nucleotides match TRBD1. There are 14 residues in the CDR3. Trimming at V came to 5 bases and at J to 2 bases, leaving 6 bases not matched to a gene. The V gene's germline CDR1 is SGHVS and CDR2 FQNEAQ. The CDR3 reads CASSTQGTAYEQYF. CDR3 nucleotide sequence: TGTGCCAGCAGCACCCAGGGGACAGCCTACGAGCAGTACTTC.

V is TRBV7-9 and J is TRBJ2-7, with 11 bases aligning to TRBD2. Germline V gene sequence: CDR1 SEHNR, CDR2 FQNEAQ (reference sequence). V was clipped by 11 bases and J by 2 bases; unmatched bases: 14. The CDR3 spans 16 residues. This chain's CDR3 is CASTAMTSGTTYEQYF. The CDR3 nucleotides are TGTGCCTCTACCGCTATGACTAGCGGGACAACCTACGAGCAGTACTTC.

The genes are TRBV11-2 and TRBJ2-5, with 12 bases that match TRBD2. Germline V gives CDR1 SGHAT, CDR2 FQNNGV. This CDR3 comprises 17 residues. The V gene end was trimmed by 0 bases and the J gene end by 4 bases; junction bases not matched to a gene: 6. Here the CDR3 reads CASSLDSWGLAGETQYF. The DNA for the CDR3 is TGTGCCAGCAGCTTAGACTCCTGGGGACTAGCGGGAGAGACCCAGTACTTC.

Of note for this clone: Additional DNA sequences in this sample encode the identical CDR3. The rearrangement uses TRBV19 and TRBJ1-1, with a tentative D call TRBD1 (6 bases). V lost 3 bases to trimming and J lost 12 bases, with 17 bases between them. From germline, CDR1 is LNHDA and CDR2 SQIVND (reference sequence). This CDR3 has 13 residues. CDR3 in amino acids: CASSIESGQGTFF. CDR3 sequence (DNA): TGTGCCAGTAGTATCGAATCGGGACAAGGAACTTTCTTT.

The rearrangement links TRBV5-4 to TRBJ2-3, with TRBD1 matching over 9 bases. The germline V gene encodes CDR1 SGHNT and CDR2 YYREEE (reference sequence). This CDR3 contains 15 residues. J lost 6 bases, V lost 5 bases, and 10 bases had no gene match. CDR3: CASSARTGDFDTQYF. The CDR3 DNA reads TGTGCCAGCAGTGCGAGGACAGGGGACTTTGATACGCAGTATTTT.

The gene calls are TRBV6-5 and TRBJ1-5; the D gene is possibly TRBD1 (5 bases). V lost 5 bases, J lost 7 bases, and 15 bases lay in between. Germline CDR1 and CDR2: MNHEY and SVGAGI. CDR3 length: 14 residues. CDR3 protein: CASSAGGGGQPQHF. In DNA form, the CDR3 reads TGTGCCAGCAGTGCGGGGGGGGGAGGACAGCCCCAGCATTTT.

The chain combines TRBV28 with TRBJ2-3, with 7 bases identical to TRBD1. V dropped 10 bases and J dropped 7; count of bases not matched to a gene: 14. There are 14 residues in the CDR3. Germline V gene sequence: CDR1 MDHEN, CDR2 SYDVKM. For the CDR3, the DNA is TGTGCCACCCACGGGACAGACCTTTTGAATACGCAGTATTTT. Translating gives CATHGTDLLNTQYF.

The chain recombines TRBV2 with TRBJ2-7; 7 bases align to TRBD1. V dropped 6 bases and J dropped 4; count of bases not matched to a gene: 9. The CDR3 length is 14 residues. Germline-derived CDR1 and CDR2 are SNHLY and FYNNEI. The CDR3 coding sequence is TGTGCCAGCAGAAAAGGACAGGCCAGATACGAGCAGTACTTC. Translated, it gives CASRKGQARYEQYF.

In DNA form, the CDR3 reads TGTGCCAGCACCGCTCTTGGGGGGCCGGCTCGGGACAGCGATTACGAGCAGTACTTC. As protein: CASTALGGPARDSDYEQYF. The chain employs TRBV11-2 and TRBJ2-7; weak D call: TRBD1 (7 bases). Germline V CDR1 and CDR2: SGHAT, FQNNGV. The CDR3 length is 19 residues. Deletions cut 7 bases from V and 4 bases from J, with 32 bases between.

This chain uses TRBV5-4 with TRBJ2-1; 15 nucleotides match TRBD2. The CDR3 extends over 17 amino acids. Germline V gives CDR1 SGHNT, CDR2 YYREEE (reference sequence). The V gene end was trimmed by 4 bases and the J gene end by 4 bases; junction bases not matched to a gene: 6. Written as DNA, the CDR3 is TGTGCCAGCAGCCCAAAGGGACTAGCGGGAGGTTACAATGAGCAGTTCTTC. Translated: CASSPKGLAGGYNEQFF.